The next 29 T cell receptor beta chains were all read from a single sample in a study of blood T cell repertoires in COVID-19. Assay: immunoSEQ multiplex PCR; the TCRdb copy retains only in-frame clones and omits some. Among about 190,000 clones, over 80% were seen once, and the ten largest hold 3% to 3.5%. Sequenced: PBMCs or T cells enriched from blood (not recorded which). The source of these receptors is a woman younger than 45 who had been exposed to COVID-19.

V usage is TRBV6-5 and J usage is TRBJ2-1; perhaps TRBD2 as D (7 bases). Germline loops: CDR1 MNHEY, CDR2 SVGAGI. CDR3 length: 14 residues. Trimming cost V 7 bases and J 3 bases, with 13 bases left between them. The CDR3 protein is CASIGGAGYNEQFF. The DNA of the CDR3 is TGTGCCAGCATTGGGGGGGCCGGCTACAATGAGCAGTTCTTC.

This chain uses TRBV5-6 with TRBJ1-1; 7 nucleotides match TRBD1. The trim removed 3 bases at V and 3 bases at J, leaving 14 bases unmatched. The CDR3 extends over 17 amino acids. Germline loops: CDR1 SGHDT, CDR2 YYEEEE. CDR3 amino acids: CASSYRSGGRSYTEAFF. CDR3 in DNA: TGTGCCAGCAGCTACAGATCAGGGGGGCGGTCGTACACTGAAGCTTTCTTT.

The chain recombines TRBV13 with TRBJ1-6; D gene ambiguous. Germline V CDR1 and CDR2: PRHDT, FYEKMQ (reference sequence). The CDR3 is 15 residues long. V lost 1 base and J lost 9, with 13 bases in between. CDR3 DNA sequence: TGTGCCAGCAGCTTAGTAGGGAGAGGGAGTTCACCCCTCCACTTT. It is translated as CASSLVGRGSSPLHF.

This clone has more than one count but fewer than ten. The CDR3 reads CASMVRSYNEQFF. CDR3 DNA sequence: TGTGCCAGCATGGTGCGCTCCTACAATGAGCAGTTCTTC. The V gene is TRBV12-3 or TRBV12-4, the J gene TRBJ2-1; D unclear. V lost 7 bases to trimming and J lost 0 bases, with 7 bases between them. The CDR3 is 13 amino acids.

The chain recombines TRBV11-2 with TRBJ1-1; no clear D gene. The V gene's germline CDR1 is SGHAT and CDR2 FQNNGV. Trimming took 6 bases from V and 3 from J, leaving 11 bases between them. This CDR3 has 13 residues. The CDR3 protein is CASRGSGHTEAFF. As DNA, the CDR3 is TGTGCCAGCAGAGGGAGTGGGCACACTGAAGCTTTCTTT.

The gene calls are TRBV3-1 (or the pseudogene TRBV3-2) and TRBJ1-3, with a tentative D call TRBD1 (5 bases). The germline V gene encodes CDR1 LGHDT and CDR2 YNNKEL (reference sequence). The CDR3 totals 12 residues. V lost 9 bases, J lost 3 bases, and 9 bases lay in between. In DNA form, the CDR3 reads TGTGCCAGGCAGGGAGGTGGAAACACCATATATTTT. Its translation: CARQGGGNTIYF.

The chain combines TRBV7-9 with TRBJ2-7, with D hard to call. This CDR3 contains 14 residues. Between the trimmed V and J ends, which lost 0 bases and 1 base, there was a span of 7 bases. CDR1 is SEHNR and CDR2 is FQNEAQ in the germline V gene (reference sequence). This CDR3 reads CASSLAHTSYEQYF. The DNA for the CDR3 is TGTGCCAGCAGCTTAGCGCACACATCCTACGAGCAGTACTTC.

This clone was recorded only once. The chain uses TRBV9 and TRBJ2-3; 8 bases map to TRBD2. Germline V gene lookup returns CDR1 SGDLS and CDR2 YYNGEE. V lost 0 bases, J lost 2 bases, and 5 bases stayed unmatched. This CDR3 spans 16 amino acids. The CDR3 reads CASSVVPAGVTDTQYF. The CDR3 nucleotides are TGTGCCAGCAGCGTAGTACCAGCGGGGGTCACAGATACGCAGTATTTT.

The CDR3 region has the DNA TGTGCCAGCAGCCCTTCGTATACCGGGGAGCTGTTTTTT. Amino acid sequence: CASSPSYTGELFF. The chain links TRBV11-2 to TRBJ2-2; D is ambiguous. CDR3 size: 13 residues. Per the germline V gene, CDR1 is SGHAT and CDR2 is FQNNGV. Trimming took off 5 bases at V and 5 bases at J, with 9 bases between the two ends.

The gene calls are TRBV3-1 (or the pseudogene TRBV3-2) and TRBJ1-1, with D possibly being TRBD1 (5 bases). Between the trimmed V and J ends, which lost 2 bases and 7 bases, there was a span of 11 bases. The CDR3 length is 13 residues. Germline V gene sequence: CDR1 LGHDT, CDR2 YNNKEL (reference sequence). CDR3 loop: CASSQLGQGEAFF. The CDR3 DNA reads as TGTGCCAGCAGCCAACTCGGGCAGGGTGAAGCTTTCTTT.

The V call is TRBV19, the J call TRBJ1-1; 8 bases map to TRBD1. The germline V gene has CDR1 LNHDA and CDR2 SQIVND (reference sequence). After removal of 10 bases from V and 7 bases from J, the junction contained 14 bases not matched to a gene. The CDR3 totals 14 residues. CDR3: CATGNRGTGDEAFF. The CDR3 DNA is TGTGCCACCGGAAACCGAGGGACAGGCGATGAAGCTTTCTTT.

This clone was found a few times. The chain uses TRBV7-8 and TRBJ1-2; the D gene is possibly TRBD1 (6 bases). The V gene lost 4 bases and the J gene lost 0 bases, with 12 bases spanning the gap. From germline, CDR1 is SGHVS and CDR2 FQNEAQ. The CDR3 has 15 residues. The CDR3 is CASSYAGDSNYGYTF. DNA of the CDR3: TGTGCCAGCAGCTACGCAGGGGATTCTAACTATGGCTACACCTTC.

The chain is built from TRBV25-1 and TRBJ1-3; D perhaps matches TRBD1 (6 bases). Deletions cut 3 bases from V and 2 bases from J, with 11 bases between. This CDR3 is built from 15 residues. Germline values: CDR1 MGHDK, CDR2 SYGVNS. The CDR3: CASSDYREPGNTIYF. The CDR3 DNA is TGTGCCAGCAGTGACTACAGGGAACCTGGAAACACCATATATTTT.

The V gene is TRBV9, the J gene TRBJ1-1; no definite D call. Germline assignment: CDR1 SGDLS and CDR2 YYNGEE. V lost 2 bases, J lost 5 bases, and 13 bases lay in between. The CDR3 runs 14 residues. The CDR3: CASSVGLRATEAFF. As DNA, the CDR3 is TGTGCCAGCAGCGTGGGTCTGAGGGCGACTGAAGCTTTCTTT.

V usage is TRBV7-3 and J usage is TRBJ2-6; D unresolved. V was trimmed by 5 bases and J by 0 bases, leaving 11 bases between them. In germline, CDR1 is SGHTA, CDR2 FQGTGA. This CDR3 has 16 amino acids. The CDR3 DNA follows: TGTGCCAGCAGCCTTAGGTCGGGCTCTGGGGCCAACGTCCTGACTTTC. Protein sequence: CASSLRSGSGANVLTF. Variable domain in full (rest from reference TRBV7-3 and TRBJ2-6): GAGVSQTPSNKVTEKGKYVELRCDPISGHTALYWYRQSLGQGPEFLIYFQGTGAADDSGLPNDRFFAVRPEGSVSTLKIQRTERGDSAVYLCASSLRSGSGANVLTFGAGSRLTVL.

The gene calls are TRBV30 and TRBJ1-5; D ambiguous. This CDR3 spans 14 amino acids. V was shortened by 1 base and J by 0 bases, with 7 bases between the two germline ends. Germline V lookup: CDR1 GTSNPN, CDR2 SVGIG (reference sequence). The CDR3 spells CAWSATHSNQPQHF. The DNA for the CDR3 is TGTGCCTGGAGTGCGACACATAGCAATCAGCCCCAGCATTTT.

V is TRBV7-9 and J is TRBJ2-2; perhaps TRBD1 as D (5 bases). The CDR3 spans 16 residues. Trimming cost V 0 bases and J 3 bases, with 11 bases left between them. The V gene's germline CDR1 is SEHNR and CDR2 FQNEAQ (reference sequence). The CDR3 coding sequence is TGTGCCAGCAGCTTAGCGCTACGACAGTACACCGGGGAGCTGTTTTTT. Translation: CASSLALRQYTGELFF.

In regard to this clone: The same CDR3 arises from other DNA sequences in this sample as well. The chain uses TRBV18 and TRBJ2-3; 9 bases are shared with TRBD1. The germline gives CDR1 KGHSH, CDR2 LQKENI. J gave up 0 bases and V 3 bases, and 1 base lay outside the gene matches. The CDR3 runs 15 residues. The CDR3 protein is CASSPGTGSTDTQYF. CDR3 coding DNA: TGTGCCAGCTCACCTGGGACAGGGAGCACAGATACGCAGTATTTT.

This clone occurred a few times. This chain links TRBV13 with TRBJ1-1; D gene unclear. Germline V CDR1 and CDR2: PRHDT, FYEKMQ (reference sequence). The CDR3 consists of 13 residues. The germline V and J ends were trimmed by 5 bases and 1 base, with 8 bases remaining between them. The chain's CDR3 is CASSLLENTEAFF. CDR3 in DNA: TGTGCCAGCAGCCTACTAGAGAACACTGAAGCTTTCTTT.

The genes are TRBV7-2 and TRBJ2-3; the D gene is possibly TRBD2 (5 bases). Germline-derived CDR1 and CDR2 are SGHTA and FQGNSA. The germline V and J ends were trimmed by 1 base and 4 bases, with 18 bases remaining between them. The CDR3 has 17 amino acids. CDR3 in amino acids: CASSLDSLSGLADTQYF. Here the CDR3 DNA reads TGTGCCAGCAGCTTAGACTCCCTCAGCGGACTGGCAGATACGCAGTATTTT.

Notes on this clone: Other DNA variants within this sample encode the same CDR3. J is TRBJ1-3 and V is TRBV3-1 (or the pseudogene TRBV3-2), with no clear D. V shed 0 bases and J shed 1 base, with 7 bases lying between them. The CDR3 extends over 15 amino acids. The germline V gene has CDR1 LGHDT and CDR2 YNNKEL (reference sequence). CDR3 coding DNA: TGTGCCAGCAGCCAAGATTCAGGATCTGGAAACACCATATATTTT. Encoded protein: CASSQDSGSGNTIYF.

This rearrangement joins TRBV11-3 to TRBJ2-5, with TRBD2 matching over 9 bases. CDR1 and CDR2 (germline): SGHNT, YENEEA. The CDR3 contains 15 residues. With 5 bases clipped from V and 5 bases from J, the junction kept 9 bases outside the gene matches. The CDR3 sequence: CASSNELAGEETQYF. The CDR3 DNA is TGTGCCAGCAGCAACGAATTAGCGGGGGAGGAGACCCAGTACTTC.

CDR3 region: CASSFQGAWNTEAFF. CDR3 sequence (DNA): TGTGCCAGCAGCTTCCAGGGGGCATGGAACACTGAAGCTTTCTTT. This chain joins TRBV5-4 and TRBJ1-1; TRBD1 matches at 8 bases. This CDR3 region has 15 residues. Germline-derived CDR1 and CDR2 are SGHNT and YYREEE (reference sequence). The V segment lost 2 bases and the J segment 1 base; nucleotides outside the gene matches: 4.

The chain carries TRBV5-4 and TRBJ1-2, with D possibly matching TRBD1 (5 bases). With 0 bases removed from V and 2 bases from J, the gap between germline ends came to 11 bases. The CDR3 length is 15 residues. Germline V gives CDR1 SGHNT, CDR2 YYREEE (reference sequence). The CDR3 region is CASSLGRGDNYGYTF. The CDR3 DNA is TGTGCCAGCAGCTTGGGCCGCGGGGACAACTATGGCTACACCTTC.

The chain carries TRBV28 and TRBJ2-4, with 9 bases matching TRBD1. The CDR3 covers 16 residues. The trim removed 5 bases at V and 2 bases at J, leaving 7 bases unmatched. The germline V gene has CDR1 MDHEN and CDR2 SYDVKM. The CDR3 is CASSPTDRGTKNIQYF. Here the CDR3 DNA reads TGTGCCAGCAGTCCTACAGACAGGGGGACCAAAAACATTCAGTACTTC. The full variable domain, in which reference TRBV28 and TRBJ2-4 provide the parts outside the CDR3, is DVKVTQSSRYLVKRTGEKVFLECVQDMDHENMFWYRQDPGLGLRLIYFSYDVKMKEKGDIPEGYSVSREKKERFSLILESASTNQTSMYLCASSPTDRGTKNIQYFGAGTRLSVL.

This clone turned up a few times. The chain joins TRBV4-3 to TRBJ2-2; D gene unclear. Trimming shortened V by 1 base and J by 6 bases, and 9 bases separated the two germline ends. Germline-derived CDR1 and CDR2 are LGHNA and YSLEER. This CDR3 is 14 amino acids long. CDR3 sequence reads: CASSQVVSAGELFF. The CDR3 DNA is TGCGCCAGCAGCCAAGTTGTCTCTGCCGGGGAGCTGTTTTTT.

CDR3 residues: CASSPGTSGTGELFF. In DNA, the CDR3 is TGTGCCAGCAGCCCTGGGACTAGCGGTACCGGGGAGCTGTTTTTT. V is TRBV11-1 and J is TRBJ2-2; 11 bases are a match to TRBD2. CDR1 is SGHAT and CDR2 is FQDESV in the germline V gene (reference sequence). There are 15 residues in the CDR3. Germline trimming cut 5 bases from V and 5 bases from J; bases unmatched to any gene: 4.

The chain couples TRBV5-6 to TRBJ1-5; the D is unclear. Deletions cut 0 bases from V and 3 bases from J, with 13 bases between. The CDR3 totals 16 residues. CDR1 and CDR2 (germline): SGHDT, YYEEEE. The CDR3 DNA is TGTGCCAGCAGCTTGGGGAAGGGAGGGCACAATCAGCCCCAGCATTTT. It codes for CASSLGKGGHNQPQHF.

The V gene is TRBV24-1, the J gene TRBJ2-3, with unresolved D. The CDR3 totals 15 residues. The V end lost 3 bases, the J end lost 0 bases, and 9 bases lay between the germline ends. Germline CDR1 KGHDR, CDR2 SFDVKD. CDR3 protein: CATSDAQTSTDTQYF. CDR3 sequence (DNA): TGTGCCACCAGTGATGCTCAAACTAGCACAGATACGCAGTATTTT.